A single sample is the source of the 18 T cell receptor beta chains below, sequenced in a study of shared clonotypes between healthy human individuals. Using immunoSEQ multiplex PCR, the repertoire was profiled, and TCRdb retains in-frame clones only, with some absent. The data hold approximately 940,000 clones, with around three quarters observed a single time. Source material: memory CD4+ T cells sorted from blood. The subset here: CD45RA-negative fraction. The receptor set was obtained from a man aged 18 to 29 in good health.

As DNA, the CDR3 is TGTGCCAGCAGCTCCACCACAGTATTCTATGGCTACACCTTC. Translation: CASSSTTVFYGYTF. The chain uses TRBV7-9 and TRBJ1-2; no clear D. This CDR3 has 14 residues. The germline V gene has CDR1 SEHNR and CDR2 FQNEAQ (reference sequence). Trimming removed 4 bases from V and 4 bases from J, with 13 bases in between. The full variable domain, with the rest looked up from reference TRBV7-9 and TRBJ1-2, is DTGVSQNPRHKITKRGQNVTFRCDPISEHNRLYWYRQTLGQGPEFLTYFQNEAQLEKSRLLSDRFSAERPKGSFSTLEIQRTEQGDSAMYLCASSSTTVFYGYTFGSGTRLTVV.

In the case of this clone: Within the sample, other DNA sequences also encode this same CDR3. The chain has TRBV5-1 and TRBJ2-1; 8 positions agree with TRBD1. Losses at the gene ends were 4 bases for V and 2 bases for J; bases not matched to a gene: 5. The germline V gene encodes CDR1 SGHRS and CDR2 YFSETQ. CDR3 length: 15 amino acids. In DNA form, the CDR3 reads TGCGCCAGCAGCCTTGACAGGGGACCCTACAATGAGCAGTTCTTC. This gives the protein CASSLDRGPYNEQFF.

CDR3 amino acids: CAWSRQYNQPQHF. In nucleotides, the CDR3 is TGTGCCTGGAGTCGACAGTACAATCAGCCCCAGCATTTT. This chain uses TRBV30 with TRBJ1-5; D is perhaps TRBD1 (5 bases). The V end lost 2 bases, the J end lost 3 bases, and 8 bases lay between the germline ends. CDR1 and CDR2 from the germline V gene are GTSNPN and SVGIG (reference sequence). CDR3 length: 13 residues.

This chain connects TRBV6-5 to TRBJ1-1; D ambiguous. The germline gives CDR1 MNHEY, CDR2 SVGAGI. V was pared by 6 bases and J by 7 bases, with 15 bases between. The CDR3 runs 13 residues. CDR3 sequence reads: CASSGGEYGEAFF. In DNA form, the CDR3 reads TGTGCCAGCAGCGGCGGGGAATATGGTGAAGCTTTCTTT.

This clone was seen more than once but under ten times. CDR3 amino acids: CASSARAGEDTQYF. The DNA for the CDR3 is TGTGCCAGCAGCGCTCGGGCGGGAGAAGATACGCAGTATTTT. The chain uses TRBV5-6 and TRBJ2-3; 7 bases align to TRBD2. This CDR3 has 14 residues. Looked up from germline, CDR1 is SGHDT and CDR2 is YYEEEE. V lost 4 bases and J lost 5; bases outside the gene matches: 7.

This rearrangement joins TRBV6-5 to TRBJ2-7; D unresolved. The V and J ends lost 6 bases and 5 bases respectively, with 11 bases between them. The germline V gene has CDR1 MNHEY and CDR2 SVGAGI. The CDR3 spans 12 residues. CDR3 nucleotides: TGTGCCAGCAGGACAATGGTCGACGAGCAGTACTTC. This translates into CASRTMVDEQYF.

CDR3 sequence (DNA): TGTGCCAGCAGCGTAGGACAGATGATCCCCCAGCATTTT. Its protein product is CASSVGQMIPQHF. The rearrangement uses TRBV9 and TRBJ1-5, with D perhaps TRBD1 (5 bases). This CDR3 region has 13 residues. Looked up from germline, CDR1 is SGDLS and CDR2 is YYNGEE. V was trimmed by 0 bases and J by 10 bases, leaving 11 bases between them.

The rearrangement links TRBV30 to TRBJ2-2; D gene ambiguous. Deletions cut 3 bases from V and 0 bases from J, with 8 bases between. Germline V CDR1 and CDR2: GTSNPN, SVGIG (reference sequence). CDR3 length equals 14 residues. CDR3 DNA: TGTGCCTGGAGAAGAGTATCGAACACCGGGGAGCTGTTTTTT. Translation gives CAWRRVSNTGELFF.

This rearrangement joins TRBV27 to TRBJ2-7; no definite D call. Germline V gene data show CDR1 as MNHEY and CDR2 as SMNVEV (reference sequence). Trimming removed 3 bases from V and 4 bases from J, with 7 bases in between. CDR3 length: 12 amino acids. The CDR3, as DNA: TGTGCCAGCAGTTTGTTTGGGTACGAGCAGTACTTC. Translated: CASSLFGYEQYF.

Only a few counts were recorded for this clone. Mismatch with germline at one junction end may stem from a read error. The rearrangement joins TRBV30 to TRBJ1-2; D gene unclear. CDR1 is GTSNPN, CDR2 SVGIG, per germline (reference sequence). CDR3 length: 11 residues. The CDR3 DNA sequence: TGTGCCTGGAGTGAGTCGGGTTCCTACTCCTTC. Its protein is CAWSESGSYSF.

This chain connects TRBV6-7 to TRBJ1-2; D is unresolved. TRBV6-7 is recorded as an ORF, its role being uncertain. Trimming stripped 0 bases from V and 0 bases from J, with 11 bases between. The CDR3 covers 16 residues. The CDR3 DNA is TGTGCCAGCAGTTACTCTGGGCACCTAACTAACTATGGCTACACCTTC. It specifies CASSYSGHLTNYGYTF.

J is TRBJ2-2 and V is TRBV7-6, with D unresolved. V was shortened by 0 bases and J by 5 bases, with 4 bases between the two germline ends. CDR3 length: 13 amino acids. Germline V gives CDR1 SGHVS, CDR2 FNYEAQ. CDR3 protein: CASSLARTGELFF. The CDR3 nucleotides read TGTGCCAGCAGCTTAGCGCGGACCGGGGAGCTGTTTTTT.

The chain joins TRBV7-2 to TRBJ2-7, with TRBD2 identical over 8 bases. Germline loops: CDR1 SGHTA, CDR2 FQGNSA. This CDR3 comprises 14 residues. V dropped 5 bases and J dropped 0; count of bases not matched to a gene: 3. Written as DNA, the CDR3 is TGTGCCAGCAGCCGGGGGGGCGACTCCTACGAGCAGTACTTC. It translates to CASSRGGDSYEQYF.

The chain employs TRBV2 and TRBJ1-6; D gene uncertain. Germline CDR1 reads SNHLY; CDR2 reads FYNNEI. V was trimmed by 6 bases and J by 0 bases, leaving 15 bases between them. This CDR3 is 17 amino acids long. DNA for the CDR3: TGTGCCAGCAGCCTAGGATTGATGAGCTCCTATAATTCACCCCTCCACTTT. Translated: CASSLGLMSSYNSPLHF.

This clone has ten or more counts. The genes are TRBV4-2 and TRBJ1-5, with D perhaps TRBD1 (6 bases). Trimming removed 0 bases at V and 5 bases at J, with 8 bases between. The CDR3 loop spans 14 amino acids. Per the germline V gene, CDR1 is LGHNA and CDR2 is YNFKEQ. This CDR3 reads CASSQDRTDQPQHF. The CDR3 DNA sequence: TGTGCCAGCAGCCAAGATAGGACAGATCAGCCCCAGCATTTT.

This clone was counted once. The V call is TRBV4-3, the J call TRBJ1-6, with 12 bases matching TRBD1. CDR3 length: 17 amino acids. Germline-derived CDR1 and CDR2 are LGHNA and YSLEER. J lost 6 bases, V lost 0 bases, and 3 bases had no gene match. The CDR3 reads CASSQDPGQGANSPLHF. The CDR3 nucleotides read TGCGCCAGCAGCCAAGATCCGGGACAGGGGGCTAATTCACCCCTCCACTTT.

The chain joins TRBV10-1 to TRBJ1-6; D remains ambiguous. The CDR3 has 14 residues. V lost 8 bases and J lost 0, with 8 bases in between. Germline CDR1 reads WNHNN; CDR2 reads SYGVQD (reference sequence). CDR3 sequence: CASSFSSYNSPLHF. The CDR3 DNA follows: TGCGCCAGCTCTTTCTCCTCCTATAATTCACCCCTCCACTTT.

J is TRBJ2-1 and V is TRBV2; a possible D gene is TRBD2 (6 bases). Germline V lookup: CDR1 SNHLY, CDR2 FYNNEI. The CDR3 runs 17 residues. V was shortened by 6 bases and J by 0 bases, with 18 bases between the two germline ends. The CDR3 spells CASRARLVPSSYNEQFF. DNA of the CDR3: TGTGCCAGCAGGGCCCGACTAGTCCCCAGCTCCTACAATGAGCAGTTCTTC. Full variable domain (outside the CDR3, taken from reference TRBV2 and TRBJ2-1): EPEVTQTPSHQVTQMGQEVILRCVPISNHLYFYWYRQILGQKVEFLVSFYNNEISEKSEIFDDQFSVERPDGSNFTLKIRSTKLEDSAMYFCASRARLVPSSYNEQFFGPGTRLTVL.